Shown below are 12 T cell receptor beta chains from a single sample sequenced in a study of metastatic and nonmetastatic thyroid tumors. TCRdb redid the clone calls on the PCR reads using MiXCR. Found here are 20,000 to 25,000 clones, about 24% of them singletons; the top ten hold about 6%. None of the patients had undergone any treatment ahead of thyroid surgery. Sequencing used tumor tissue. These TCRs come from a female donor with papillary thyroid cancer or a benign thyroid nodule (not recorded which). Some clones in this sample may be carry-over from other donors' samples.

As regards this clone: A read error may produce the germline difference seen at one junction end. The chain is built from TRBV14 and TRBJ2-1, with TRBD2 matching over 9 bases. This CDR3 contains 15 residues. CDR1 is SGHDN and CDR2 is FVKESK in the germline V gene. CDR3 in DNA: TGTGCCCGCAGTCGACTAGCGGTACGGGTGGATGAGCGGTTCTTC. Translation gives CARSRLAVRVDERFF.

This clone was found many times. J is TRBJ2-3 and V is TRBV2, with D perhaps being TRBD1 or TRBD2 (5 bases each). Germline CDR1 reads SNHLY; CDR2 reads FYNNEI. The V end lost 6 bases, the J end lost 6 bases, and 13 bases lay between the germline ends. There are 13 residues in the CDR3. CDR3 region: CASRGDVPDTQYF. The CDR3 DNA follows: TGTGCCAGCAGGGGGGACGTCCCGGATACGCAGTATTTT. Full variable domain (rest looked up from reference TRBV2 and TRBJ2-3): EPEVTQTPSHQVTQMGQEVILRCVPISNHLYFYWYRQILGQKVEFLVSFYNNEISEKSEIFDDQFSVERPDGSNFTLKIRSTKLEDSAMYFCASRGDVPDTQYFGPGTRLTVL.

The sample holds a few counts of this clone. This chain links TRBV10-2 with TRBJ2-7, with 7 bases that match TRBD1. The CDR3 is made up of 15 amino acids. Germline CDR1 and CDR2: WSHSY and SAAADI. J lost 5 bases, V lost 6 bases, and 13 bases had no gene match. The DNA for the CDR3 is TGCGCCAGCAGCCGGGACAGAAAGTTCTCAAACGAGCAGTACTTC. Amino acid sequence: CASSRDRKFSNEQYF.

V is TRBV11-2 and J is TRBJ2-1; maybe TRBD2 (6 bases). The germline CDR1 and CDR2 sequences are SGHAT and FQNNGV. The ends were cut back, 3 bases at V and 13 bases at J, with 22 bases in the middle. This CDR3 is built from 15 residues. The CDR3 here is CASSFSIAVGTEQFF. In nucleotides, the CDR3 is TGTGCCAGCAGCTTTTCAATTGCTGTAGGGACTGAACAGTTCTTC.

The V and J genes are TRBV20-1 and TRBJ2-7; D is uncertain. Trimming took 3 bases from V and 1 from J, leaving 4 bases between them. The germline V gene encodes CDR1 DFQATT and CDR2 SNEGSKA (reference sequence). There are 11 residues in the CDR3. Here the CDR3 reads CSASVSYEQYF. CDR3 DNA: TGCAGTGCTAGTGTATCCTACGAGCAGTACTTC.

V usage is TRBV6-1 and J usage is TRBJ1-5, with no clear D. Germline CDR1 and CDR2: MNHNS and SASEGT. The CDR3 covers 13 residues. V lost 5 bases and J 4 bases, leaving 9 bases between the germline ends. CDR3 amino acids: CASSSMINQPQHF. The CDR3, as DNA: TGTGCCAGCAGTTCCATGATTAATCAGCCCCAGCATTTT.

The chain has TRBV7-3 and TRBJ2-1, with TRBD2 identical over 8 bases. Trimming took 1 base from V and 7 from J; bases not matched to a gene: 9. This CDR3 has 16 residues. Germline CDR1 reads SGHTA; CDR2 reads FQGTGA. CDR3 DNA: TGTGCCAGCAGCTTAAATAGCGGGACCGTGTGGAATGAGCAGTTCTTC. This encodes CASSLNSGTVWNEQFF.

V gene TRBV20-1 combines with J gene TRBJ2-1; 7 bases line up with TRBD1. The length of the CDR3 is 16 residues. Trimming at V came to 2 bases and at J to 8 bases, leaving 15 bases not matched to a gene. The germline V gene encodes CDR1 DFQATT and CDR2 SNEGSKA (reference sequence). The CDR3 DNA sequence: TGCAGTGCTAGACCCGCGACAGGGATGACTCTCTATGAGCAGTTCTTC. Protein: CSARPATGMTLYEQFF.

This clone was detected only a few times. The chain has TRBV6-1 and TRBJ2-1; D unresolved. The CDR3 spans 17 residues. Germline CDR1 MNHNS, CDR2 SASEGT. The V end lost 5 bases, the J end lost 8 bases, and 25 bases lay between the germline ends. The CDR3 sequence is CASSRTATGPNYDEQFF. In DNA form, the CDR3 reads TGTGCCAGCAGTAGAACAGCAACCGGGCCGAATTACGATGAGCAGTTCTTC.

Many counts were recorded for this clone. The chain is built from TRBV10-3 and TRBJ2-1, with D perhaps matching TRBD2 (5 bases). The CDR3 has 14 residues. CDR1 and CDR2 from the germline V gene are ENHRY and SYGVKD. Trimming cost V 0 bases and J 3 bases, with 6 bases left between them. The CDR3 nucleotides read TGTGCCATCAGTGAGTCCCGGGACTACAATGAGCAGTTCTTC. Translation: CAISESRDYNEQFF.

The chain carries TRBV19 and TRBJ1-3; D gene unclear. Germline lookup yields CDR1 LNHDA and CDR2 SQIVND (reference sequence). The CDR3 runs 13 residues. V lost 5 bases, J lost 4 bases, and 9 bases lay in between. The CDR3 nucleotides read TGTGCCAGTAGTCCATGGAGGGGAAACACCATATATTTT. Translating it yields CASSPWRGNTIYF.

This chain connects TRBV25-1 to TRBJ2-1, with 7 bases lining up with TRBD2. Germline values: CDR1 MGHDK, CDR2 SYGVNS. The CDR3 covers 13 residues. Germline trimming cut 6 bases from V and 3 bases from J; bases unmatched to any gene: 2. Here the CDR3 reads CASRTSDYNEQFF. The CDR3 DNA reads TGTGCCAGCAGAACTAGCGACTACAATGAGCAGTTCTTC.